This is a list of T cell receptor beta chains from one sample in a study of T cell responses to AZD1222 COVID-19 vaccine. TCRdb keeps only in-frame clones here, not all; method: immunoSEQ multiplex PCR. The sample consists of some 120,000 clones, more than 80% of them appearing once. The material sequenced was peripheral blood, taken 28 days after the second dose of the MenACWY control vaccine. Source of these receptors: an adult who received the MenACWY meningococcal vaccine as a control. CDR3s include the opening cysteine and the closing phenylalanine or tryptophan. D genes are given only for firm matches. Size tells how often a clone was seen (once, few, many) or the class of an expanded clone, and some rows leave it out.

TRBJ2-7	TRBV9	TRBD2	-	TGTGCCAGCAGCCCGACTAGCGGGCAAATCTACGAGCAGTACTTC	CASSPTSGQIYEQYF
TRBJ2-4	TRBV13	-	once	TGTGCCAGCAGCTTAAGACTAGATTCCATTCAGTACTTC	CASSLRLDSIQYF
TRBJ2-5	TRBV5-6	TRBD2	-	TGTGCCAGCAGCTTGGGACTAGCGGGAGGGCCCGCGTACTTC	CASSLGLAGGPAYF
TRBJ1-2	TRBV5-6	-	-	TGTGCCAGCAGCTTCGGGGGACCCTATGGCTACACCTTC	CASSFGGPYGYTF
TRBJ2-7	TRBV4-1	TRBD1	-	TGCGCCAGCAGCCATGACACAGGGGGCTCCTACGAGCAGTACTTC	CASSHDTGGSYEQYF
TRBJ1-2	TRBV5-1	TRBD1	-	TGCGCCAGCAGCATAGGACAGGGGCTAGGTGGCTACACCTTC	CASSIGQGLGGYTF
TRBJ1-5	TRBV20-1	-	-	TGCAGTGCTAGTTCGGCAAGGAGCAATCAGCCCCAGCATTTT	CSASSARSNQPQHF
TRBJ2-3	TRBV3-1/TRBV3-2	TRBD2	-	TGTGCCAGCAGCCACCCCGGGCGGGAGGTAACAGATACGCAGTATTTT	CASSHPGREVTDTQYF
TRBJ2-2	TRBV28	-	-	TGTGCCAGCAGTGCCCCGAATAAACCGAACACCGGGGAGCTGTTTTTT	CASSAPNKPNTGELFF
TRBJ2-3	TRBV18	-	-	TGTGCCAGCTCAGCGTTTTCCCCCTCGAGCACAGATACGCAGTATTTT	CASSAFSPSSTDTQYF
TRBJ1-6	TRBV19	TRBD1	-	TGTGCCAGTAGTGACAGGGGTAAAGAGTCACCCCTCCACTTT	CASSDRGKESPLHF
TRBJ2-1	TRBV11-2	TRBD2	-	TGTGCCAGCAGCGGCCGGGGTAGCGGGGCCTACAATGAGCAGTTCTTC	CASSGRGSGAYNEQFF
TRBJ1-5	TRBV5-1	-	-	TGCGCCAGCAGCTTAGGCAGGGGCCCCAATCAGCCCCAGCATTTT	CASSLGRGPNQPQHF
TRBJ1-1	TRBV12-3/TRBV12-4	TRBD1	-	TGTGCCAGCAGTAGGGGACAGGGGGTTAATTTCTTT	CASSRGQGVNFF
TRBJ1-5	TRBV6-2/TRBV6-3	-	-	TGTGCCAGCAGTAACACAGGGAAAGGCAATCAGCCCCAGCATTTT	CASSNTGKGNQPQHF
TRBJ2-1	TRBV11-3	-	-	TGTGCCAGCAGCTTAGAGGCAGGGTCGAACAATGAGCAGTTCTTC	CASSLEAGSNNEQFF
TRBJ2-1	TRBV27	-	-	TGTGCCAGCAGTTTAGGGACTCCAAACTCCTACAATGAGCAGTTCTTC	CASSLGTPNSYNEQFF
TRBJ1-4	TRBV6-5	-	-	TGTGCCAGCAGTTACGAGGGTTTACCTAATGAAAAACTGTTTTTT	CASSYEGLPNEKLFF
TRBJ2-4	TRBV5-1	-	-	TGCGCCAGCAGCTGGGGGCCATTACTAGCCAAAAACATTCAGTACTTC	CASSWGPLLAKNIQYF
TRBJ2-3	TRBV4-2	-	-	TGTGCCAGCAGCCACGGCGGGGTTTTTTCCACAGATACGCAGTATTTT	CASSHGGVFSTDTQYF
TRBJ2-5	TRBV9	TRBD1	-	TGTGCCAGCAGCGTGACAGGGGGACGGGGAGGGACCCAGTACTTC	CASSVTGGRGGTQYF
TRBJ1-1	TRBV28	TRBD1	once	TGTGCCAGCAAAGAGGGACAGATGAACACTGAAGCTTTCTTT	CASKEGQMNTEAFF
TRBJ2-1	TRBV11-3	TRBD2	once	TGTGCCAGCAGTCCTGGGAGCGGGAGGGATAAGAATGAGCAGTTCTTC	CASSPGSGRDKNEQFF
TRBJ2-3	TRBV7-2	-	-	TGTGCCAGCAGCTTTGGACAGTTCACAGATACGCAGTATTTT	CASSFGQFTDTQYF
TRBJ2-5	TRBV5-5	-	-	TGTGCCAGCAGCTTGGGACTGCTCCAAGAGACCCAGTACTTC	CASSLGLLQETQYF
TRBJ2-3	TRBV4-3	-	once	TGCGCCAGCAGCCAAGAGTTCAGAGAAAACACAGATACGCAGTATTTT	CASSQEFRENTDTQYF
TRBJ1-3	TRBV28	TRBD1	-	TGTGCCAGCAGTCCCGTGGACAGGCGCCGCTCTGGAAACACCATATATTTT	CASSPVDRRRSGNTIYF
TRBJ2-7	TRBV18	-	-	TGTGCCAGCTCGTCGGGACAAGGGTACGAGCAGTACTTC	CASSSGQGYEQYF
TRBJ1-5	TRBV28	TRBD1	-	TGTGCCAGCAGACACAGGACAGGCTATAATCAGCCCCAGCATTTT	CASRHRTGYNQPQHF
TRBJ2-7	TRBV27	TRBD2	-	TGTGCCAGCAGTTTCGCTAGCGGGCGGTGGAGAGAGCAGTACTTC	CASSFASGRWREQYF
TRBJ2-5	TRBV5-1	-	-	TGCGCCAGCAGCTTGATCGAGACCCAGTACTTC	CASSLIETQYF
TRBJ2-3	TRBV6-1	TRBD2	-	TGTGCCAGCAGTGATTCCCTAGCGGGGGCCTCAGATACGCAGTATTTT	CASSDSLAGASDTQYF
TRBJ1-1	TRBV6-4	TRBD1	-	TGTGCCAGCAGTGACTCGCCAGGGGGTCATGAAGCTTTCTTT	CASSDSPGGHEAFF
TRBJ1-5	TRBV5-1	-	-	TGCGCCAGCAGCTTGTCGGTGGGCACGAATCAGCCCCAGCATTTT	CASSLSVGTNQPQHF
TRBJ2-1	TRBV7-3	TRBD2	-	TGTGCCAGCAGCTACCTAAGCGGGAGGGCCGGCAATGAGCAGTTCTTC	CASSYLSGRAGNEQFF
TRBJ1-2	TRBV3-1/TRBV3-2	TRBD1	-	TGTGCCAGCAGCGCTACAGCAGGGGGTCATGGCTACACCTTC	CASSATAGGHGYTF
TRBJ2-5	TRBV15	-	-	TGTGCCACCAGTCTCACGGGGAGGATCCTCGAAGAGACCCAGTACTTC	CATSLTGRILEETQYF
TRBJ2-1	TRBV3-1/TRBV3-2	-	-	TGTGCCAGCAGTCAAGTAACGGACAGTCACTCCTACAATGAGCAGTTCTTC	CASSQVTDSHSYNEQFF
TRBJ2-7	TRBV7-9	TRBD2	once	TGTGCCAGCAGCGAATCCGGGACTAGCGGGATTGAGCAGTACTTC	CASSESGTSGIEQYF
TRBJ1-6	TRBV4-2	TRBD1	-	TGTGCCAGCAGCCAATTACAGGGGACGGGGAATTCACCCCTCCACTTT	CASSQLQGTGNSPLHF
TRBJ2-1	TRBV5-4	TRBD1	-	TGTGCCAGCAGCTTGGGTCTGATGACAGGGGTGTCACGTGAGCAGTTCTTC	CASSLGLMTGVSREQFF